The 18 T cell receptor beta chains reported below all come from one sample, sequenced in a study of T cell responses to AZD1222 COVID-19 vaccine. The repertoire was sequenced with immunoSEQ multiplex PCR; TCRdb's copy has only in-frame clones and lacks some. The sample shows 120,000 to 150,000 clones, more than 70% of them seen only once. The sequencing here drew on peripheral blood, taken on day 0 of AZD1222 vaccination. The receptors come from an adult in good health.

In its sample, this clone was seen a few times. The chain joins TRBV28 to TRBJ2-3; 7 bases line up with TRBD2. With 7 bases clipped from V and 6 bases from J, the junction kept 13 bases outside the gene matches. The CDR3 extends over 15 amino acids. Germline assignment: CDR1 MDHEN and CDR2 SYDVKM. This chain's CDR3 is CASISGREKSDTQYF. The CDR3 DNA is TGTGCCAGCATCTCGGGGCGGGAGAAGAGTGATACGCAGTATTTT.

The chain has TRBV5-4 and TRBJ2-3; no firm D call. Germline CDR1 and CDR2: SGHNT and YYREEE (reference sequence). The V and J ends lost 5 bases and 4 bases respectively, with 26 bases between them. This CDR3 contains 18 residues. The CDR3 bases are TGTGCCAGCAGGCCCGGCGAGGAGAGCGCGCCCCCCCCAGATACGCAGTATTTT. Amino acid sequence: CASRPGEESAPPPDTQYF.

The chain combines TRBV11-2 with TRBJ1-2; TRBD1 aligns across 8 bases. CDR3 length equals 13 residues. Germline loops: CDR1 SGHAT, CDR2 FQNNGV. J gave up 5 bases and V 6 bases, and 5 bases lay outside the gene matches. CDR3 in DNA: TGTGCCAGCAGGGATACAGGGGGATATGGCTACACCTTC. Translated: CASRDTGGYGYTF.

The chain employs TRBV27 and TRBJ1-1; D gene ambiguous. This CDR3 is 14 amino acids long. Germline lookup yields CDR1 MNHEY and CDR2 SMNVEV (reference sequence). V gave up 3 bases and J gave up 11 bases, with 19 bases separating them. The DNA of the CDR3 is TGTGCCAGCAGTTTCCGGAACCCGGCTTCTATTGCTTTCTTT. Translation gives CASSFRNPASIAFF.

CDR3: CASSRDTVYEQYF. The CDR3 DNA sequence: TGTGCCAGCAGCCGGGATACCGTCTACGAGCAGTACTTC. The chain is built from TRBV2 and TRBJ2-7; D is possibly TRBD2 (5 bases). Germline values: CDR1 SNHLY, CDR2 FYNNEI. The CDR3 is 13 amino acids. V was pared by 6 bases and J by 3 bases, with 12 bases between.

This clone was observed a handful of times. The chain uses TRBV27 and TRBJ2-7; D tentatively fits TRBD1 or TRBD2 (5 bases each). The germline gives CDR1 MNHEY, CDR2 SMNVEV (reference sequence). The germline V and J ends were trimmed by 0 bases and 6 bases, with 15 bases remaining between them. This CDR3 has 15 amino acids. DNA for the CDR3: TGTGCCAGCAGTTTATCGATGGGGGTTGGGAGCGAGCAGTACTTC. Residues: CASSLSMGVGSEQYF.

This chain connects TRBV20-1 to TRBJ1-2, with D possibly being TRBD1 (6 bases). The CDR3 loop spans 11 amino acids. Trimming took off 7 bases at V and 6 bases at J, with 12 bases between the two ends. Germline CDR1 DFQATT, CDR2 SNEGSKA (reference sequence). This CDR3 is CSGLGGDGYTF. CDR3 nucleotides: TGCAGTGGGTTAGGGGGAGATGGCTACACCTTC.

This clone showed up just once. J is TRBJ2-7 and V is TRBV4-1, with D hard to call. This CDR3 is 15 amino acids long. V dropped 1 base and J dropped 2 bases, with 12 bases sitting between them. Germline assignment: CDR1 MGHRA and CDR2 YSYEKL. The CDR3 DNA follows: TGCGCCAGCAGCCAAGGGGCGATTTCCGCCTACGAGCAGTACTTC. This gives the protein CASSQGAISAYEQYF.

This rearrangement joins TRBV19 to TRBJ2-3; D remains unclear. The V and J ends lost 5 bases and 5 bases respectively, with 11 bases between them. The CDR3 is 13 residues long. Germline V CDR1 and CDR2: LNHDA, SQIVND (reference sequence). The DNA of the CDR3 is TGTGCCAGTAGTTTGGCCCCTCGAGATACGCAGTATTTT. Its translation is CASSLAPRDTQYF.

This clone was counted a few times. The CDR3 here is CASSPPMIAGDIYTQYF. The CDR3 coding sequence is TGTGCCAGCTCACCACCCATGATAGCGGGAGACATATATACGCAGTATTTT. The chain uses TRBV18 and TRBJ2-3; 9 bases map to TRBD2. The CDR3 spans 17 residues. CDR1 and CDR2 from the germline V gene are KGHSH and LQKENI. Germline trimming cut 0 bases from V and 7 bases from J; bases unmatched to any gene: 11.

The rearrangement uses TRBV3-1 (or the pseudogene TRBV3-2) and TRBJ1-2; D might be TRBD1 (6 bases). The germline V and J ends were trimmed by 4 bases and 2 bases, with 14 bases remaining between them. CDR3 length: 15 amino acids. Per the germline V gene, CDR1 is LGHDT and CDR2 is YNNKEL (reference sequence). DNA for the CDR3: TGTGCCAGCAGCCGAACATCAGGACAGAACTATGGCTACACCTTC. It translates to CASSRTSGQNYGYTF.

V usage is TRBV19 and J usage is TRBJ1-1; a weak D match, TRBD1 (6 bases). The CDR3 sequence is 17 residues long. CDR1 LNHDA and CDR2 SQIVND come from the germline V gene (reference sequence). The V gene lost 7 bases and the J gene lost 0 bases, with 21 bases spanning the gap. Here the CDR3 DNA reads TGTGCCAGTAAGCTGGGCAGGGGAGGATTTCTGAACACTGAAGCTTTCTTT. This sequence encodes CASKLGRGGFLNTEAFF.

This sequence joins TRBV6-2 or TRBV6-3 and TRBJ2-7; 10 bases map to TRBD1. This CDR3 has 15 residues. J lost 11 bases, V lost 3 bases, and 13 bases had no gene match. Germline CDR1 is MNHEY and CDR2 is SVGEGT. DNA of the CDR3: TGTGCCAGCAGTTATAGGCCGGGACAGGGGTATCCAGAGTACTTC. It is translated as CASSYRPGQGYPEYF.

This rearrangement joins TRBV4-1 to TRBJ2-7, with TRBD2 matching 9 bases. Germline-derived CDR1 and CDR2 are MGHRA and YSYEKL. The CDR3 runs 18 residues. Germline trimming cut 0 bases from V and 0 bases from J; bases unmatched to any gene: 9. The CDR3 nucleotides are TGCGCCAGCAGCCAAGAATCTCCAGCGGGAGGTATCTCCTACGAGCAGTACTTC. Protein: CASSQESPAGGISYEQYF.

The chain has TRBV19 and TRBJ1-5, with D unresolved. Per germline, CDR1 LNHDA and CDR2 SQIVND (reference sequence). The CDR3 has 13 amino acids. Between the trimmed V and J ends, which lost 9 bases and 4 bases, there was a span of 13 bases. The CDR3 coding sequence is TGTGCCAGCCGAGAGCCGGAGAATCAGCCCCAGCATTTT. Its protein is CASREPENQPQHF.

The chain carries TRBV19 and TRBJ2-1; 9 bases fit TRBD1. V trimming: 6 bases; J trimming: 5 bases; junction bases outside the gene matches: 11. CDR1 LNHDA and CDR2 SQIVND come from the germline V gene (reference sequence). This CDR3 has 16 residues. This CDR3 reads CASRKSGTGTHNEQFF. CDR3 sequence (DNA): TGTGCCAGTAGGAAGTCCGGGACAGGGACACACAATGAGCAGTTCTTC.

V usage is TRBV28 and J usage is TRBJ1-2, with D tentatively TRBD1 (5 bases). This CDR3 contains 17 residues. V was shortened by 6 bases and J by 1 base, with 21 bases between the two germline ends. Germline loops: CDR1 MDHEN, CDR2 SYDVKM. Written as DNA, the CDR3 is TGTGCCAGCAGCTTACTTTCCCTCGGGACGGATAACTATGGCTACACCTTC. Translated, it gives CASSLLSLGTDNYGYTF.

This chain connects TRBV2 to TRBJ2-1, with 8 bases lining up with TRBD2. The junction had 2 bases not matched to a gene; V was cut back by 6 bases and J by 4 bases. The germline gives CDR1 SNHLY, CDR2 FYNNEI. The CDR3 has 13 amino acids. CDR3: CASSGGGYNEQFF. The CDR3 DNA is TGTGCCAGCAGCGGGGGGGGTTACAATGAGCAGTTCTTC.